The 20 T cell receptor beta chains below were found in one sample sequenced in a study of identical twins. TCRdb fed the 5' RACE reads into MiXCR, producing one record per CDR3 protein. The sample lists 540,000 or so distinct CDR3 sequences, approximately 20% occurring once. The sample also formed part of further work on yellow fever vaccine responses in identical twins.

The sequencing sample was made of CD4+ T cells sorted from blood. Receptors were obtained from a woman between 18 and 30 years old in good health.

This clonotype showed up just a few times. This rearrangement joins TRBV5-1 to TRBJ2-7; TRBD1 agrees at 9 bases. Trimming took 3 bases from V and 9 from J; bases not matched to a gene: 16. From germline, CDR1 is SGHRS and CDR2 YFSETQ. This CDR3 region has 16 residues. The CDR3 nucleotides are TGCGCCAGCAGCTCAAATCCCGGGACAGGGTCCGTTGGGCAGTACGTC. It yields the protein CASSSNPGTGSVGQYV.

This chain connects TRBV12-3 or TRBV12-4 to TRBJ2-5; D is undetermined. Deletions cut 4 bases from V and 4 bases from J, with 16 bases between. The CDR3 extends over 15 amino acids. The CDR3 protein is CASSSSRDSGETQYF. CDR3 nucleotide sequence: TGTGCCAGCAGTTCCTCCCGAGATTCAGGAGAGACCCAGTACTTC.

This clonotype was observed once. This chain uses TRBV5-1 with TRBJ1-1, with 8 bases lining up with TRBD1. This CDR3 has 17 amino acids. With V trimmed by 3 bases and J by 5 bases, 15 bases remained unmatched. Germline CDR1 reads SGHRS; CDR2 reads YFSETQ. The CDR3 reads CASSSGTGPYAGTEAFF. DNA of the CDR3: TGCGCCAGCAGCTCCGGGACAGGACCCTACGCAGGAACTGAAGCTTTCTTT.

The chain carries TRBV10-3 and TRBJ1-1, with TRBD1 matching 7 bases. Germline V lookup: CDR1 ENHRY, CDR2 SYGVKD. Trimming at V came to 0 bases and at J to 11 bases, leaving 6 bases not matched to a gene. This CDR3 has 13 amino acids. This CDR3 reads CAISESTQGIAFF. In DNA form, the CDR3 reads TGTGCCATCAGTGAGTCGACACAGGGGATCGCTTTCTTT.

This chain joins TRBV29-1 and TRBJ2-1; 10 bases line up with TRBD1. In germline, CDR1 is SQVTM, CDR2 ANQGSEA. The V gene end was trimmed by 2 bases and the J gene end by 0 bases; junction bases not matched to a gene: 13. This CDR3 spans 19 amino acids. The CDR3 region has the DNA TGCAGCGTTGAATCAGGACAGGGGGGCTTAATGAGCTCCTACAATGAGCAGTTCTTC. Its protein product is CSVESGQGGLMSSYNEQFF.

V gene TRBV18 combines with J gene TRBJ1-2; D gene unclear. Germline assignment: CDR1 KGHSH and CDR2 LQKENI. With 2 bases removed from V and 4 bases from J, the gap between germline ends came to 11 bases. The CDR3 is 14 amino acids. The CDR3 nucleotides read TGTGCCAGCTCACCAACCGACACGTCCTATGGCTACACCTTC. It specifies CASSPTDTSYGYTF.

This clonotype was counted only a few times. The gene calls are TRBV12-3 or TRBV12-4 and TRBJ2-1, with unresolved D. The CDR3 covers 14 residues. Trimming cost V 6 bases and J 7 bases, with 16 bases left between them. The CDR3 reads CASSGPPTWNEQFF. Here the CDR3 DNA reads TGTGCCAGCAGCGGGCCCCCCACTTGGAATGAGCAGTTCTTC.

The genes are TRBV6-1 and TRBJ2-3, with D perhaps given as TRBD1 or TRBD2 (6 bases each). V lost 6 bases and J 3 bases, leaving 19 bases between the germline ends. Germline loops: CDR1 MNHNS, CDR2 SASEGT. This CDR3 spans 16 amino acids. The DNA of the CDR3 is TGTGCCAGCAGCCACCGAGGGGGGATAGGAACAGATACGCAGTATTTT. Translated: CASSHRGGIGTDTQYF.

This clonotype appeared a few times. This chain uses TRBV5-1 with TRBJ2-3; 8 nucleotides align to TRBD2. Germline V gene sequence: CDR1 SGHRS, CDR2 YFSETQ. The J segment lost 6 bases and the V segment lost 4 bases, leaving 13 bases of the junction unmatched. The CDR3 runs 16 residues. The CDR3 nucleotides are TGCGCCAGCAGCACCTCGTTACGGGGGGGCATGGATACGCAGTATTTT. Residues: CASSTSLRGGMDTQYF.

The gene calls are TRBV10-3 and TRBJ1-1, with D unclear. CDR3 length equals 16 residues. Trimming left V 10 bases short and J 0 bases short, with 21 bases between. The germline CDR1 and CDR2 sequences are ENHRY and SYGVKD. CDR3 amino acids: CATYPGPGNMNTEAFF. The DNA of the CDR3 is TGTGCCACCTACCCCGGCCCAGGTAACATGAACACTGAAGCTTTCTTT.

The rearrangement links TRBV11-2 to TRBJ2-3, with D possibly being TRBD1 or TRBD2 (7 bases each). Germline CDR1 reads SGHAT; CDR2 reads FQNNGV. With 2 bases removed from V and 3 bases from J, the gap between germline ends came to 18 bases. This CDR3 has 17 amino acids. The CDR3 coding sequence is TGTGCCAGCAGCTTATGGGCTGACAGGGAGGGGACAGATACGCAGTATTTT. Amino acids: CASSLWADREGTDTQYF.

The V gene is TRBV12-3 or TRBV12-4, the J gene TRBJ2-7; 12 bases fit TRBD2. The CDR3 extends over 16 amino acids. V lost 5 bases and J lost 3; bases outside the gene matches: 8. The CDR3 region has the DNA TGTGCCAGCAGTACACTAGGACTAGCGGGAATCTACGAGCAGTACTTC. Residues: CASSTLGLAGIYEQYF.

The chain joins TRBV24-1 to TRBJ2-1; TRBD1 aligns across 8 bases. The V gene end was trimmed by 0 bases and the J gene end by 7 bases; junction bases not matched to a gene: 4. The CDR3 has 15 amino acids. Per germline, CDR1 KGHDR and CDR2 SFDVKD. Here the CDR3 DNA reads TGTGCCACCAGTGATTTGGGGCAGGGGGCAAATGAGCAGTTCTTC. It is translated as CATSDLGQGANEQFF.

The chain couples TRBV7-9 to TRBJ2-7; tentatively, D is TRBD2 (6 bases). This CDR3 comprises 13 residues. Germline loops: CDR1 SEHNR, CDR2 FQNEAQ (reference sequence). V dropped 5 bases and J dropped 2 bases, with 10 bases sitting between them. CDR3 bases: TGTGCCAGCAGCCCTCTAGCGACCTACGAGCAGTACGTC. Its translation: CASSPLATYEQYV.

The table lists this clonotype with a few counts. V and J are TRBV3-1 and TRBJ2-1, with 8 bases fitting TRBD1. The germline V gene encodes CDR1 LGHDT and CDR2 YNNKEL (reference sequence). The junction had 13 bases not matched to a gene; V was cut back by 3 bases and J by 3 bases. The CDR3 spans 18 residues. This CDR3 is CASSQTGSGQGHYNEQFF. For the CDR3, the DNA is TGTGCCAGCAGCCAGACCGGGAGCGGACAGGGCCACTACAATGAGCAGTTCTTC.

This clonotype was recorded a few times. The V gene is TRBV10-3, the J gene TRBJ1-1, with D hard to call. CDR3 length: 12 amino acids. V was clipped by 3 bases and J by 11 bases, with 13 bases between them. CDR1 is ENHRY, CDR2 SYGVKD, per germline. The CDR3 here is CAISEKGYGAFF. The CDR3, as DNA: TGTGCCATCAGTGAAAAGGGCTACGGGGCTTTCTTT.

The chain employs TRBV28 and TRBJ1-5, with TRBD1 as a possible D gene (5 bases). Trimming cost V 5 bases and J 0 bases, with 14 bases left between them. CDR1 and CDR2 (germline): MDHEN, SYDVKM. CDR3 length equals 16 residues. The CDR3 nucleotides read TGTGCCAGCAGTAAAACTCGGGGGGGTAGCAATCAGCCCCAGCATTTT. Protein sequence: CASSKTRGGSNQPQHF.

The chain couples TRBV5-1 to TRBJ1-4, with TRBD1 as a possible D gene (5 bases). This CDR3 region has 14 residues. V was trimmed by 5 bases and J by 0 bases, leaving 8 bases between them. Germline assignment: CDR1 SGHRS and CDR2 YFSETQ. CDR3 sequence (DNA): TGCGCCAGCAGGGTGACAGCAACTAATGAAAAACTGTTTTTT. Translated: CASRVTATNEKLFF.

This clonotype was counted a few times. The chain joins TRBV19 to TRBJ1-1; possibly TRBD1 for D (5 bases). The ends were cut back, 6 bases at V and 4 bases at J, with 12 bases in the middle. This CDR3 has 13 residues. Germline CDR1 and CDR2: LNHDA and SQIVND (reference sequence). CDR3 region: CASSQGMATEAFF. In DNA, the CDR3 is TGTGCCAGTAGCCAGGGTATGGCCACTGAAGCTTTCTTT.

This clonotype appeared a few times. The chain is built from TRBV5-1 and TRBJ2-1; D possibly corresponds to TRBD1 (5 bases). Germline V CDR1 and CDR2: SGHRS, YFSETQ. V was pared by 6 bases and J by 5 bases, with 12 bases between. This CDR3 is 13 amino acids long. CDR3 bases: TGCGCCAGCACAGGGTTCGAGGACAATGAGCAGTTCTTC. Translating it yields CASTGFEDNEQFF.